The entry below describes one T cell receptor (beta chain). Noted time point: pretreatment peripheral blood. This sample is part of a study of PD-L1 blockade in urothelial cancer. Looking at the study overall: Blood was evaluated 3 weeks (second dose) and 6 weeks after therapy began.

This CDR3 has 16 residues. Germline V gives CDR1 SGHTA, CDR2 FQGNSA. With 1 base clipped from V and 0 bases from J, the junction kept 0 bases outside the gene matches. The templates were synthetic TCR analogs, and they were spiked into each PCR. This table comes from immunoSEQ multiplex PCR, and its TCRdb copy is limited to in-frame clones, with some not included. The sample has 35,000 to 40,000 clones, approximately 85% seen once. The source material was PBMCs, sampled around atezolizumab (anti-PD-L1) treatment. The gene calls are TRBV7-2 and TRBJ2-3; 11 bases map to TRBD2. This TCR derives from a man between 60 and 70 years old with urothelial cancer. Here the CDR3 reads CASSLGLAGSTDTQYF. The CDR3 region has the DNA TGTGCCAGCAGCTTAGGACTAGCGGGGAGCACAGATACGCAGTATTTT. The whole variable domain, remainder taken from reference TRBV7-2 and TRBJ2-3, is GAGVSQSPSNKVTEKGKDVELRCDPISGHTALYWYRQSLGQGLEFLIYFQGNSAPDKSGLPSDRFSAERTGGSVSTLTIQRTQQEDSAVYLCASSLGLAGSTDTQYFGPGTRLTVL.